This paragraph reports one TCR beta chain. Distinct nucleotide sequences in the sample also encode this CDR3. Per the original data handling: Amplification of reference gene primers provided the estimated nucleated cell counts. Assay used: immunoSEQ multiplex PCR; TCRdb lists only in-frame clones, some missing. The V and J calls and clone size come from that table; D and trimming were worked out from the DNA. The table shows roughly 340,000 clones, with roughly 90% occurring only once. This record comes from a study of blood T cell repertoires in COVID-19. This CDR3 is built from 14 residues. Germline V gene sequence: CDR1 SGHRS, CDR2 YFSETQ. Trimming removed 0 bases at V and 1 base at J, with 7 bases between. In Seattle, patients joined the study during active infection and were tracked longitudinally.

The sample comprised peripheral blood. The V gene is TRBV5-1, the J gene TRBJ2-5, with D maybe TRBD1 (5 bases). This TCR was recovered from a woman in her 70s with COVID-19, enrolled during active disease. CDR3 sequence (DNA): TGCGCCAGCAGCTTGGACAGGTCCCAAGAGACCCAGTACTTC. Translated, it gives CASSLDRSQETQYF.